Here is one TCR beta chain with its context. The sample originates from a study of blood T cell repertoires in COVID-19. Study at large: Whether acute or convalescent, the COVID-19 samples came from the United States, Italy and Spain. Nucleic acid was either cDNA or gDNA, and it came from T cells, B-cell-depleted T cells, or PBMCs.

This table comes from immunoSEQ multiplex PCR, and its TCRdb copy is limited to in-frame clones, with some not included. This table holds about 150,000 clones, over 70% found once. Per germline, CDR1 LNHDA and CDR2 SQIVND (reference sequence). CDR3 length: 16 residues. After removal of 7 bases from V and 2 bases from J, the junction contained 14 bases not matched to a gene. The age range of participants was about 18 to 100 years, with residence in under 25 US areas. Participant reports of clinical history set cohort assignment. J is TRBJ2-7 and V is TRBV19; TRBD2 matches 7 bases. The source is a man aged 65-85 years who had been exposed to COVID-19. Sample: PBMCs or T cells enriched from blood (not recorded which). CDR3: CASTPRGRDGTYEQYF. Here the CDR3 DNA reads TGTGCCAGTACCCCACGGGGGAGGGACGGCACCTACGAGCAGTACTTC.